What follows is one T cell receptor beta chain and its context. Germline V gene sequence: CDR1 MNHEY, CDR2 SMNVEV (reference sequence). Trimming removed 5 bases at V and 5 bases at J, with 10 bases between. This CDR3 is 13 amino acids long. The sample belongs to a study of blood T cell repertoires in COVID-19. Study overall: T cells, B-cell-depleted T cells, or PBMCs supplied cDNA or gDNA.

Generated by immunoSEQ multiplex PCR, the TCRdb table keeps only in-frame clones and is missing some. The data show hundreds of thousands of clones, around four fifths seen once. What was sequenced was peripheral blood. The receptor's source is a woman older than 75 with active or convalescent COVID-19. This sequence joins TRBV27 and TRBJ2-1; D gene ambiguous. The CDR3 loop is CASSTTLNNEQFF. CDR3 nucleotides: TGTGCCAGCAGTACTACACTTAACAATGAGCAGTTCTTC.